What follows are 26 T cell receptor beta chains derived from one specimen sequenced in a study of cytomegalovirus exposure and HLA in healthy donors. Generated by immunoSEQ multiplex PCR, the TCRdb table keeps only in-frame clones and is missing some. The data hold around 62,000 clones, with around 89% observed a single time. The material sequenced was PBMCs. The receptors shown here come from a woman younger than 30 in good health and CMV-seronegative.

V is TRBV19 and J is TRBJ1-4; D gene ambiguous. From germline, CDR1 is LNHDA and CDR2 SQIVND (reference sequence). The V gene lost 1 base and the J gene lost 0 bases, with 12 bases spanning the gap. The CDR3 has 17 residues. CDR3 sequence: CASSIALTPPTNEKLFF. CDR3 in DNA: TGTGCCAGTAGTATAGCTCTTACACCTCCAACTAATGAAAAACTGTTTTTT.

J is TRBJ1-5 and V is TRBV19; 8 bases match TRBD1. Per germline, CDR1 LNHDA and CDR2 SQIVND (reference sequence). Trimming took 0 bases from V and 3 from J; bases not matched to a gene: 4. This CDR3 comprises 16 residues. This CDR3 reads CASSIDQQGDNQPQHF. Here the CDR3 DNA reads TGTGCCAGTAGTATAGATCAACAGGGGGACAATCAGCCCCAGCATTTT.

This chain links TRBV5-5 with TRBJ2-7, with D possibly being TRBD2 (6 bases). Trimming removed 3 bases at V and 3 bases at J, with 10 bases between. CDR1 and CDR2 (germline): SGHKS, YYEKEE (reference sequence). The CDR3 extends over 13 amino acids. The DNA for the CDR3 is TGTGCCAGCAGCTCTGGGACTTTCTACGAGCAGTACTTC. This sequence encodes CASSSGTFYEQYF.

The chain joins TRBV10-2 to TRBJ1-2, with D hard to call. Germline CDR1 is WSHSY and CDR2 is SAAADI. This CDR3 has 13 amino acids. V was cut by 8 bases and J by 7 bases, with 17 bases left in between. The DNA of the CDR3 is TGCGCCAGCCTCTCATCGGGCGAGGGTGGCTACACCTTC. Amino acids: CASLSSGEGGYTF.

The chain carries TRBV11-1 and TRBJ1-1; a weak D match, TRBD1 (5 bases). V was cut by 5 bases and J by 0 bases, with 13 bases left in between. This CDR3 contains 15 residues. Looked up from germline, CDR1 is SGHAT and CDR2 is FQDESV (reference sequence). CDR3 loop: CASSARQSMNTEAFF. Here the CDR3 DNA reads TGTGCCAGCAGCGCAAGACAGAGTATGAACACTGAAGCTTTCTTT.

The rearrangement links TRBV7-8 to TRBJ1-1; the match to TRBD1 covers 8 bases. This CDR3 is 16 amino acids long. V shed 1 base and J 1 base; nucleotides not matched to a gene: 5. Germline V gene data show CDR1 as SGHVS and CDR2 as FQNEAQ. CDR3 sequence: CASSLVPGQGNTEAFF. CDR3 DNA sequence: TGTGCCAGCAGCTTAGTCCCTGGACAGGGGAACACTGAAGCTTTCTTT.

This clone was seen once. V is TRBV19 and J is TRBJ2-1; 9 bases are shared with TRBD2. Germline trimming cut 5 bases from V and 9 bases from J; bases unmatched to any gene: 11. The CDR3 is 15 amino acids. Germline CDR1 reads LNHDA; CDR2 reads SQIVND (reference sequence). The CDR3 DNA sequence: TGTGCCAGTAGTCCAAGCGGGAGAGCGGGGGGTGAGCAGTTCTTC. It specifies CASSPSGRAGGEQFF. The whole variable domain, filled in from reference TRBV19 and TRBJ2-1, reads DGGITQSPKYLFRKEGQNVTLSCEQNLNHDAMYWYRQDPGQGLRLIYYSQIVNDFQKGDIAEGYSVSREKKESFPLTVTSAQKNPTAFYLCASSPSGRAGGEQFFGPGTRLTVL.

The chain carries TRBV7-3 and TRBJ2-3; 10 nucleotides align to TRBD1. From germline, CDR1 is SGHTA and CDR2 FQGTGA. J was trimmed by 1 base and V by 5 bases; bases with no gene match: 6. CDR3 size: 16 residues. The CDR3 nucleotides read TGTGCCAGCAGCATGGGACAGGGGAAACGCACAGATACGCAGTATTTT. Encoded protein: CASSMGQGKRTDTQYF.

The chain couples TRBV10-2 to TRBJ2-7; 15 bases agree with TRBD2. Germline CDR1 WSHSY, CDR2 SAAADI. V was clipped by 7 bases and J by 7 bases; unmatched bases: 11. This CDR3 has 16 residues. The chain's CDR3 is CASTRWTSGGAGEQYF. CDR3 nucleotide sequence: TGCGCCAGCACTAGGTGGACTAGCGGGGGGGCAGGTGAGCAGTACTTC.

The CDR3 protein is CASSYGGPYNEQFF. In DNA form, the CDR3 reads TGTGCCAGCAGTTACGGGGGGCCTTACAATGAGCAGTTCTTC. The chain has TRBV27 and TRBJ2-1, with a tentative D call TRBD2 (7 bases). CDR1 MNHEY and CDR2 SMNVEV come from the germline V gene (reference sequence). V was pared by 4 bases and J by 4 bases, with 11 bases between. CDR3 size: 14 residues.

This rearrangement joins TRBV7-8 to TRBJ1-6, with 8 bases lining up with TRBD1. This CDR3 is 14 amino acids long. The ends lost 6 bases at V and 9 bases at J; junction bases unmatched: 7. The germline V gene encodes CDR1 SGHVS and CDR2 FQNEAQ. CDR3 sequence reads: CASRQDRGISPLHF. CDR3 nucleotides: TGTGCCAGCAGACAAGACAGGGGAATTTCACCCCTCCACTTT.

This clone occurred once. The rearrangement joins TRBV28 to TRBJ2-7; 9 nucleotides agree with TRBD2. V was pared by 7 bases and J by 7 bases, with 11 bases of the junction left unmatched. This CDR3 comprises 14 residues. CDR1 and CDR2 from the germline V gene are MDHEN and SYDVKM. This CDR3 reads CASTHGREGDEQYF. In DNA form, the CDR3 reads TGTGCCAGCACCCACGGGCGGGAGGGGGATGAGCAGTACTTC.

The chain combines TRBV7-3 with TRBJ2-2, with D possibly TRBD2 on 6 matching bases. Per germline, CDR1 SGHTA and CDR2 FQGTGA. This CDR3 comprises 15 residues. The V end was cut by 5 bases, the J end by 4 bases, with 14 bases between. CDR3 residues: CASSPTGAATGELFF. CDR3 coding DNA: TGTGCCAGCAGCCCCACGGGAGCTGCCACCGGGGAGCTGTTTTTT.

This clone was seen a single time. The chain uses TRBV7-3 and TRBJ2-1; D unresolved. CDR3 length equals 13 residues. Trimming pared 9 bases from V and 0 bases from J, leaving 9 bases between. Germline CDR1 is SGHTA and CDR2 is FQGTGA. Here the CDR3 reads CASSRSSYNEQFF. The CDR3 DNA sequence: TGTGCCAGTAGCCGGAGCTCCTACAATGAGCAGTTCTTC. The whole variable domain, filled in from reference TRBV7-3 and TRBJ2-1, reads GAGVSQTPSNKVTEKGKYVELRCDPISGHTALYWYRQSLGQGPEFLIYFQGTGAADDSGLPNDRFFAVRPEGSVSTLKIQRTERGDSAVYLCASSRSSYNEQFFGPGTRLTVL.

The chain links TRBV5-1 to TRBJ2-7; D may be TRBD2 (5 bases). Per germline, CDR1 SGHRS and CDR2 YFSETQ. The CDR3 has 14 residues. V was trimmed by 1 base and J by 6 bases, leaving 14 bases between them. The CDR3 DNA follows: TGCGCCAGCAGCTTGAGCGGTGGAGAAGGCGAGCAGTACTTC. Protein: CASSLSGGEGEQYF.

The rearrangement joins TRBV6-1 to TRBJ2-7; 8 bases fit TRBD2. The germline V gene encodes CDR1 MNHNS and CDR2 SASEGT. The CDR3 totals 15 residues. The J segment lost 4 bases and the V segment lost 2 bases, leaving 7 bases of the junction unmatched. CDR3: CASSESGGRMYEQYF. The CDR3 bases are TGTGCCAGCAGTGAATCGGGCGGGAGGATGTACGAGCAGTACTTC.

This sequence joins TRBV30 and TRBJ2-3; maybe TRBD2 (7 bases). CDR3 length: 15 amino acids. V was cut by 6 bases and J by 4 bases, with 20 bases left in between. Germline V lookup: CDR1 GTSNPN, CDR2 SVGIG (reference sequence). The CDR3 DNA reads as TGTGCCTGCCCCGGGGGGAGGGGGGGATCAGATACGCAGTATTTT. It is translated as CACPGGRGGSDTQYF.

The rearrangement uses TRBV2 and TRBJ1-2; a possible D gene is TRBD1 (5 bases). V was pared by 4 bases and J by 6 bases, with 12 bases between. CDR1 is SNHLY, CDR2 FYNNEI, per germline. CDR3 length: 13 amino acids. The CDR3 region is CASSAVQGNGYTF. The DNA of the CDR3 is TGTGCCAGCAGTGCAGTTCAGGGAAATGGCTACACCTTC.

This chain joins TRBV7-2 and TRBJ1-3, with D hard to call. The CDR3 spans 15 residues. In germline, CDR1 is SGHTA, CDR2 FQGNSA. V lost 1 base and J 0 bases, leaving 7 bases between the germline ends. The CDR3 DNA follows: TGTGCCAGCAGCTTAGTCGGGTACTCTGGAAACACCATATATTTT. The encoded protein is CASSLVGYSGNTIYF.

This chain links TRBV19 with TRBJ1-1; possibly TRBD1 for D (5 bases). Trimming took 3 bases from V and 0 from J, leaving 11 bases between them. The CDR3 consists of 15 residues. Germline V gives CDR1 LNHDA, CDR2 SQIVND (reference sequence). The CDR3 reads CASSIAGGLNTEAFF. In nucleotides, the CDR3 is TGTGCCAGTAGTATCGCCGGGGGATTGAACACTGAAGCTTTCTTT.

The chain recombines TRBV5-1 with TRBJ2-1; 8 bases map to TRBD2. Germline V CDR1 and CDR2: SGHRS, YFSETQ. The CDR3 totals 15 residues. The V and J ends lost 0 bases and 5 bases, in that order; junction bases with no gene match: 4. CDR3 protein: CASSLVISGNNEQFF. The CDR3 DNA reads as TGCGCCAGCAGCTTGGTTATTAGCGGGAACAATGAGCAGTTCTTC.

This clone came up once. V is TRBV30 and J is TRBJ1-1; possibly TRBD1 for D (5 bases). CDR3 length equals 13 residues. CDR1 GTSNPN and CDR2 SVGIG come from the germline V gene (reference sequence). V dropped 0 bases and J dropped 6 bases, with 11 bases sitting between them. The CDR3 here is CAWSVGGAPEAFF. The CDR3 region has the DNA TGTGCCTGGAGTGTAGGAGGGGCCCCTGAAGCTTTCTTT.

This chain joins TRBV2 and TRBJ2-3; 16 bases are shared with TRBD2. Germline trimming cut 6 bases from V and 6 bases from J; bases unmatched to any gene: 18. The CDR3 sequence is 20 residues long. CDR1 SNHLY and CDR2 FYNNEI come from the germline V gene. CDR3: CASRERGTSGGALGLDTQYF. The DNA of the CDR3 is TGTGCCAGCAGGGAACGAGGGACTAGCGGGGGGGCCCTGGGATTGGATACGCAGTATTTT.

This clone was seen a single time. This rearrangement joins TRBV7-2 to TRBJ1-2; D might be TRBD1 (5 bases). The germline gives CDR1 SGHTA, CDR2 FQGNSA. There are 13 residues in the CDR3. The V and J ends lost 5 bases and 2 bases respectively, with 9 bases between them. CDR3 protein: CASSRQSNYGYTF. In DNA, the CDR3 is TGTGCCAGCAGCCGACAGTCCAACTATGGCTACACCTTC.

V gene TRBV27 combines with J gene TRBJ2-4; TRBD1 might be the D (5 bases). Trimming took off 5 bases at V and 0 bases at J, with 11 bases between the two ends. Germline V gene sequence: CDR1 MNHEY, CDR2 SMNVEV (reference sequence). The CDR3 loop spans 15 amino acids. The CDR3 DNA reads as TGTGCCAGCAGTCCTAGACAGTTAGCCAAAAACATTCAGTACTTC. This translates into CASSPRQLAKNIQYF.

V usage is TRBV7-6 and J usage is TRBJ1-1; 7 bases agree with TRBD1. Trimming cost V 4 bases and J 6 bases; bases outside gene matches: 5. Germline CDR1 SGHVS, CDR2 FNYEAQ. The length of the CDR3 is 13 residues. CDR3 sequence (DNA): TGTGCCAGCAGCTCCGGAGGGGGCTCTGAAGCTTTCTTT. It encodes CASSSGGGSEAFF. The whole variable domain, remainder taken from reference TRBV7-6 and TRBJ1-1, is GAGVSQSPRYKVTKRGQDVALRCDPISGHVSLYWYRQALGQGPEFLTYFNYEAQQDKSGLPNDRFSAERPEGSISTLTIQRTEQRDSAMYRCASSSGGGSEAFFGQGTRLTVV.